This T cell receptor (beta chain) was recorded in a study of control samples from healthy donors and cancer patients. Trimming pared 0 bases from V and 1 base from J, leaving 9 bases between. This CDR3 has 15 residues. Germline CDR1 LNHNV, CDR2 YYDKDF (reference sequence). Sequencing was performed with immunoSEQ multiplex PCR; in TCRdb, only in-frame clones are kept and a portion is missing. Recorded for this sample: 150,000 to 200,000 clones. The TCR sequence derives from a woman in her twenties or thirties in good health. The chain carries TRBV15 and TRBJ1-1, with no clear D. Material for sequencing was blood. Here the CDR3 reads CATSRDLNRNTEAFF. CDR3 DNA: TGTGCCACCAGCAGAGACCTCAACAGGAACACTGAAGCTTTCTTT.